This T cell receptor (beta chain) was sequenced for a study of T-cell memory formation after mild COVID-19. Study summary: TCR clustering was largely donor specific. Study-level findings and limits: Memory sampled before infection contained some responding clones, suggesting cross-reactive memory joined. Day 15 to 85 contracting clones showed balanced CD4/CD8; later expanders leaned CD4+.

CDR1 is SNHLY and CDR2 is FYNNEI in the germline V gene. V was cut by 7 bases and J by 2 bases, with 14 bases left in between. This CDR3 spans 14 amino acids. With respect to this clonotype: What it recognizes is unknown.

After 5'RACE with constant-segment primers, TCR alpha and TCR beta cDNA libraries carrying sample barcodes and UMIs were obtained. Via MiXCR, TCRdb re-called the 5' RACE reads, giving one row per CDR3 protein. Of 410,000 or so distinct CDR3 sequences in the sample, around a quarter were seen once. The rearrangement links TRBV2 to TRBJ1-1; D is ambiguous. Input material: PBMCs or a T cell subset sorted from them (not recorded which). The TCR was taken from an adult woman who had mild COVID-19 (a few samples of this study predate the infection). Cell type and time point are not known. The CDR3 reads CASTRRQPNTEAFF. In DNA, the CDR3 is TGTGCCAGCACGCGTAGGCAGCCAAACACTGAAGCTTTCTTT.